Sequencing of this T cell receptor (beta chain) was carried out in a study of regulatory T cells in long-lasting Graves disease. The TCR beta library used iRepertoire HTBI primers with Arm-PCR amplification of CDR3. TCRdb reanalysed the multiplex PCR reads using MiXCR and keeps one entry per CDR3 protein. The table shows 300,000 or so distinct CDR3 sequences, with around 20% occurring only once. The time point: persistent/refractory GD, antithyroid drugs over 5 years with positive TRAb. Extracted RNA from PBMCs served as the source of the TCR library. The CDR3 contains 14 residues. Germline V gene sequence: CDR1 MNHNS, CDR2 SASEGT. V shed 5 bases and J shed 4 bases, with 14 bases lying between them. This clonotype was picked up a small number of times.

The gene calls are TRBV6-1 and TRBJ1-1, with D possibly being TRBD1 (5 bases). The sequence derives from a female donor with Graves disease. The specimen was peripheral blood mononuclear cells (PBMCs), collected when the disease was refractory, from a patient treated with antithyroid drugs. CDR3 nucleotides: TGTGCCAGCAGTCAGGGTCCGCAGGGCACTGAAGCTTTCTTT. Encoded protein: CASSQGPQGTEAFF.